The T cell receptor (beta chain) under discussion was sequenced for a study of T cells in Graves' hyperthyroidism and ophthalmopathy. Study outcomes and limitations: Ophthalmopathy, which appeared later, was predicted by the model a median approximately 6 months before onset. Most expanded thyroid clonotypes above 0.001 also appeared in blood.

The V gene's germline CDR1 is SEHNR and CDR2 FQNEAQ (reference sequence). Trimming removed 2 bases from V and 7 bases from J, with 30 bases in between. The CDR3 is 20 residues long. Amplification yielded TCR beta CDR3 regions, with RNA transcripts as the source. When the TCR CDR3 underwent first-round RT-PCR, the HTBI primer set was used. One entry per CDR3 protein, called by TCRdb with MiXCR from the multiplex PCR reads. The sample includes nearly 600,000 distinct CDR3 sequences, 14% seen only once; the top ten take around 7%. Comments on this clonotype: Its antigen is still unknown.

Any patient presenting with uncontrolled infection, other autoimmune disease, pregnancy or lactation was left out. The rearrangement uses TRBV7-9 and TRBJ1-3; D possibly corresponds to TRBD1 (5 bases). This sequence was found in a woman between 18 and 29 years old with Graves' ophthalmopathy. The sample comprised blood. In nucleotides, the CDR3 is TGTGCCAGCAGCTTATCTCGAATTGGTCAGGGAAGGTATACGGCGAACACCATATATTTT. As protein: CASSLSRIGQGRYTANTIYF.